This T cell receptor beta chain came from a study of technical replicates of blood from a handful of donors (dated by TCRdb to about 2017). Libraries were constructed by the immunoSEQ multiplex PCR assay. TCRdb re-hosts the immuneACCESS table, in-frame sequences only. Its copies lack some clones; in the studies checked, an unresolved V gene accounts for under half of them, and the cause for the rest is not known. The sample includes 60,000 to 90,000 clones, with around 95% observed a single time. About 0.25% of the sample belongs to the ten largest clones. As regards this clone: The target of this receptor is not known. No base qualities exist here, and no much larger clone lies one base off it.

Based on the germline V gene, the CDR1 and CDR2 sequences are SGHDT and YYEEEE. Its CDR3 holds 13 amino acids, cysteine through phenylalanine. Only the CDR3 part of the read is kept: 39 bases, read in frame from the first base. Germline trimming amounts to 9 bases on V and 2 bases on J, with 5 as the count of junction bases outside the gene matches. The chain is assembled from TRBV5-6 and TRBJ2-3; the junction holds 8 bases that match TRBD1. The sequenced material came from T cells isolated from PBMCs. The TCR comes from a human donor in good health. The nucleotides are TGTGCCACCCAGGGGGCAGCCACAGATACGCAGTATTTT. This encodes CATQGAATDTQYF.